This TCR beta chain was sequenced in a study of blood T cell repertoires in COVID-19. The data were produced by immunoSEQ multiplex PCR, yet TCRdb's version contains in-frame clones alone and is incomplete. The sample consists of approximately 200,000 clones, under 90% of them appearing once. V gave up 10 bases and J gave up 4 bases; unmatched junction bases: 13. CDR3 size: 15 residues. Germline V gene sequence: CDR1 MNHEY, CDR2 SMNVEV (reference sequence). Sequencing used peripheral blood. The chain joins TRBV27 to TRBJ1-1; 9 nucleotides line up with TRBD1. This receptor was taken from a woman of 80 years or more with COVID-19, enrolled during active disease. For the CDR3, the DNA is TGTGCCACCTATGAGGTCGGGACAGGGACCACTGAAGCTTTCTTT. This encodes CATYEVGTGTTEAFF.